These 6 T cell receptor beta chains were all obtained from the same sample, sequenced in a study of cytomegalovirus exposure and HLA in healthy donors. Use of 60 Vbeta and 13 Jbeta primers characterized the PCR. TCRdb's table, derived via immunoSEQ multiplex PCR, lists solely in-frame clones and lacks some. The sample gives under 200,000 clones, around 82% of which show up once; around 10% is in the top ten. The material sequenced was PBMCs. Every receptor here comes from a man aged 50-59 years in good health and CMV-seropositive.

This clone was observed a handful of times. The V and J genes are TRBV6-6 and TRBJ1-1; D is possibly TRBD1 (5 bases). Trimming shortened V by 0 bases and J by 7 bases, and 12 bases separated the two germline ends. This CDR3 is built from 14 residues. Germline V gives CDR1 MNHNY, CDR2 SVGAGI (reference sequence). The CDR3 region has the DNA TGTGCCAGCAGTTACTCGAACCTTCAGGGTGAAGCTTTCTTT. Amino acids: CASSYSNLQGEAFF.

This sequence joins TRBV7-3 and TRBJ2-2; a weak D match, TRBD1 (6 bases). Germline-derived CDR1 and CDR2 are SGHTA and FQGTGA. Trimming removed 3 bases at V and 4 bases at J, with 12 bases between. CDR3 length equals 15 residues. As DNA, the CDR3 is TGTGCCAGCAGCTTCGACAGGAGAGCCACCGGGGAGCTGTTTTTT. This encodes CASSFDRRATGELFF.

CDR3 region: CASLEGILHYGYTF. The CDR3 DNA reads as TGTGCCAGCTTAGAGGGAATATTGCACTATGGCTACACCTTC. This chain links TRBV27 with TRBJ1-2; D is undetermined. Germline values: CDR1 MNHEY, CDR2 SMNVEV (reference sequence). The CDR3 contains 14 residues. V lost 8 bases to trimming and J lost 3 bases, with 16 bases between them.

About this clone itself: This same CDR3 is encoded by further DNA sequences in the sample. The chain combines TRBV5-1 with TRBJ2-1; D perhaps matches TRBD1 (6 bases). CDR1 and CDR2 from the germline V gene are SGHRS and YFSETQ. The CDR3 spans 18 residues. Between the trimmed V and J ends, which lost 4 bases and 8 bases, there was a span of 28 bases. The CDR3 spells CASSPGWDTRRWFDEQFF. DNA of the CDR3: TGCGCCAGCAGCCCGGGGTGGGACACGCGAAGGTGGTTCGATGAGCAGTTCTTC.

The CDR3 spells CASSFYDMNTEAFF. CDR3 nucleotides: TGCGCCAGCAGCTTTTACGACATGAACACTGAAGCTTTCTTT. The rearrangement joins TRBV5-1 to TRBJ1-1; D gene uncertain. CDR3 size: 14 residues. Deletions cut 2 bases from V and 0 bases from J, with 8 bases between. The germline CDR1 and CDR2 sequences are SGHRS and YFSETQ.

The CDR3 DNA follows: TGTGCCAGCAGCCCCCGGGTCCCCTCTGGAAACACCATATATTTT. It is translated as CASSPRVPSGNTIYF. The genes are TRBV5-8 and TRBJ1-3; no clear D. Germline V gene lookup returns CDR1 SGHTS and CDR2 YDEGEE. Trimming took 4 bases from V and 0 from J, leaving 11 bases between them. The CDR3 totals 15 residues.